Listed below are T cell receptor beta chains from one sample, sequenced in a study of a mutant IDH1 vaccine in newly diagnosed glioma. Profiled with immunoSEQ multiplex PCR; TCRdb holds only in-frame clones, not every one. The sample contains tens of thousands of clones, roughly 85% of which appear only once. Here the sequenced sample was PBMCs, taken from a glioma patient treated with radiotherapy, temozolomide or both. The source is a man aged 35 to 55 with glioma. Both conserved end residues are part of each CDR3. Each record gives: CDR3 length, clone size, J gene, D gene, V gene, CDR3 DNA, CDR3 protein. A D gene is named only where the DNA matches it firmly. Clone sizes are given selectively: once, few, many, or a class where the clone is expanded.

>11|.|TRBJ2-3|.|TRBV14
TGTGCCAGCAGCCTAGCTGATACGCAGTATTTT
CASSLADTQYF
>16|.|TRBJ2-2|.|TRBV12-5
TGTGCTAGTGGTTTGGTAGAGGGTTTCGTTTCCGGGGAGCTGTTTTTT
CASGLVEGFVSGELFF
>14|.|TRBJ1-3|.|TRBV4-3
TGCGCCAGCAGCCAAGAGCAGGCTGGAAACACCATATATTTT
CASSQEQAGNTIYF
>15|.|TRBJ2-3|TRBD2|TRBV28
TGTGCCAGCAGTTACCTAGCGGGAATCAAAGATACGCAGTATTTT
CASSYLAGIKDTQYF
>13|few|TRBJ2-7|TRBD1|TRBV10-1
TGCGCCAGCGGGACAGGGGGCTCCTACGAGCAGTACTTC
CASGTGGSYEQYF
>14|.|TRBJ1-3|.|TRBV2
TGTGCCAGGAACGGACACAGCTCTGGAAACACCATATATTTT
CARNGHSSGNTIYF
>19|.|TRBJ1-2|TRBD1|TRBV7-9
TGTGCCAGCAGTCCAATTTGGGGCACAGGGGGCTCACTAGACGGTGGCTACACCTTC
CASSPIWGTGGSLDGGYTF
>16|.|TRBJ2-2|.|TRBV18
TGTGCCAGCTCACCACGGCGGGTTAAACCGGACGGGGAGCTGTTTTTT
CASSPRRVKPDGELFF
>17|few|TRBJ1-3|.|TRBV2
TGTGCCAGCAGTCCAAGTGGGCAGGCCTTAGGAGGAAACACCATATATTTT
CASSPSGQALGGNTIYF
>15|few|TRBJ1-1|.|TRBV13
TGTGCCAGCAGTTCCCCCCTAGACAAGAACACTGAAGCTTTCTTT
CASSSPLDKNTEAFF
>14|.|TRBJ2-7|.|TRBV19
TGTGCCAGTAGTATAGACAGGGGTTCCTACGAGCAGTACTTC
CASSIDRGSYEQYF
>20|once|TRBJ1-3|.|TRBV5-1
TGCGCCAGCAGCTTGGTTGTCGGGGACCGCTGGCTACCCTCTGGAAACACCATATATTTT
CASSLVVGDRWLPSGNTIYF
>14|.|TRBJ2-7|TRBD1|TRBV7-2
TGTGCCAGCAGCCCACGACAGGGGGCCTACGAGCAGTACTTC
CASSPRQGAYEQYF
>17|.|TRBJ2-5|.|TRBV5-5
TGTGCCAGCAGCTGGACACCCCGGGCGGCGGGACAAGAGACCCAGTACTTC
CASSWTPRAAGQETQYF
>13|medium-sized|TRBJ1-1|TRBD1|TRBV5-1
TGCGCCAGCAGCTTGTCGACAGGGATTGAAGCTTTCTTT
CASSLSTGIEAFF
>12|.|TRBJ2-1|.|TRBV10-3
TGTGCCATCAGTGATAGGGGCAATGAGCAGTTCTTC
CAISDRGNEQFF
>14|.|TRBJ2-5|TRBD2|TRBV7-2
TGTGCCAGCAGCAAATCGGGGGGATTGGAGACCCAGTACTTC
CASSKSGGLETQYF
>14|.|TRBJ1-3|.|TRBV7-3
TGTGCCAGCAGCCCTCAGGGGCAAGGAAACACCATATATTTT
CASSPQGQGNTIYF
>14|.|TRBJ2-7|.|TRBV6-5
TGTGCCAGCCGACGAGGGGGGGGTGTGTACGAGCAGTACTTC
CASRRGGGVYEQYF
>14|.|TRBJ1-4|.|TRBV15
TGTGCCACCAGCAGGGGGAGGGGGAGTGAAAAACTGTTTTTT
CATSRGRGSEKLFF